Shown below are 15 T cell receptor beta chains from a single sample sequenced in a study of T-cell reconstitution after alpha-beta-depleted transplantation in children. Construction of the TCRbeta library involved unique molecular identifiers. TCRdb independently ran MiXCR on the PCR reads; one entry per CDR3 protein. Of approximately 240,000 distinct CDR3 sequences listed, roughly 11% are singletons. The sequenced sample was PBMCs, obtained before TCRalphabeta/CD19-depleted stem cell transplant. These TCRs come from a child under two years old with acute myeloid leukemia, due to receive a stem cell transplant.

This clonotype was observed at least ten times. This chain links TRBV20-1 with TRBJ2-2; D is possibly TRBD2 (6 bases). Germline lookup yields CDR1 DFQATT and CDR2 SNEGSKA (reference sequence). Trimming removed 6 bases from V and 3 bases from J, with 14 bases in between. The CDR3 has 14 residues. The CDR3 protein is CSAQRVQDTGELFF. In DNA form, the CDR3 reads TGCAGTGCCCAGCGGGTTCAGGACACCGGGGAGCTGTTTTTT.

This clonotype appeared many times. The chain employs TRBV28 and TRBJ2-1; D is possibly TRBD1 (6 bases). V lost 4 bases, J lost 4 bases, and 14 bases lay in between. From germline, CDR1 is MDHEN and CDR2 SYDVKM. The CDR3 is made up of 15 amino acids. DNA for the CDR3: TGTGCCAGCAGTTATCCGGGACAATTATACAATGAGCAGTTCTTC. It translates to CASSYPGQLYNEQFF.

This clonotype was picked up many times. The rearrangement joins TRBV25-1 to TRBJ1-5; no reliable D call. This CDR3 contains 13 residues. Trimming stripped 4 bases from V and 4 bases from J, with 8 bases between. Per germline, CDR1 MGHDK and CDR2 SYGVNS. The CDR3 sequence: CASSAGSNQPQHF. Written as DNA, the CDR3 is TGTGCCAGCAGTGCCGGGTCGAATCAGCCCCAGCATTTT.

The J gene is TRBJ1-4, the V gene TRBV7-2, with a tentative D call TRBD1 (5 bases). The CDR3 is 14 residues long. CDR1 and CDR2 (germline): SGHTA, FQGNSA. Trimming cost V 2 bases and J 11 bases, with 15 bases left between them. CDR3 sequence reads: CASSLMGGLDKLFF. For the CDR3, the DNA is TGTGCCAGCAGCTTAATGGGGGGATTGGACAAACTGTTTTTT.

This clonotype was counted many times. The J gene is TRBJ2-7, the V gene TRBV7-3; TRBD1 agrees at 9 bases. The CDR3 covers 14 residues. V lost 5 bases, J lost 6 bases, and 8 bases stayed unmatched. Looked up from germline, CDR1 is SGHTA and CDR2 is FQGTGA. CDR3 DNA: TGTGCCAGCAGCCGAACCGGGACAGGGTCCGAGCAGTACTTC. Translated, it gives CASSRTGTGSEQYF.

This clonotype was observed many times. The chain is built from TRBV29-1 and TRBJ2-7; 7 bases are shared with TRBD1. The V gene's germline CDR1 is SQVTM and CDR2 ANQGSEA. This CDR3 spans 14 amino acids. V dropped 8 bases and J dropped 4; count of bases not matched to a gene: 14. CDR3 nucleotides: TGCAGCATCCTGACCGGGGACAGTACTTACGAGCAGTACTTC. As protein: CSILTGDSTYEQYF.

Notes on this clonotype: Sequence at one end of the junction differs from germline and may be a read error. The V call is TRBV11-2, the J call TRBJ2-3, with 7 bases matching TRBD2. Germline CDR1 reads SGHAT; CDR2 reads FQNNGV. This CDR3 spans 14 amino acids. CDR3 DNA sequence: TGTGTCAGCAGCCAGGGACTACCCACAGATACGCAGTATTTT. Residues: CVSSQGLPTDTQYF.

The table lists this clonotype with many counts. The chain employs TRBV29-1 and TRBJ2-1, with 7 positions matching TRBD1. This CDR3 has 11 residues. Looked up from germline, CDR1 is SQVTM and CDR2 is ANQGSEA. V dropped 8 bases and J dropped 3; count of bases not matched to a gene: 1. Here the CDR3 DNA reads TGCAGCTCAGGGGGCTACAATGAGCAGTTCTTC. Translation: CSSGGYNEQFF.

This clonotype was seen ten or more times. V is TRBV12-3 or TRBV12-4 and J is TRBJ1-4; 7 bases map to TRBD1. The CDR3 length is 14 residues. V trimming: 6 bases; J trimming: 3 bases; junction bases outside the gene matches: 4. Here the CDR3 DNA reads TGTGCCAGCAGGACAGGGTTAGCTAATGAAAAACTGTTTTTT. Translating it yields CASRTGLANEKLFF.

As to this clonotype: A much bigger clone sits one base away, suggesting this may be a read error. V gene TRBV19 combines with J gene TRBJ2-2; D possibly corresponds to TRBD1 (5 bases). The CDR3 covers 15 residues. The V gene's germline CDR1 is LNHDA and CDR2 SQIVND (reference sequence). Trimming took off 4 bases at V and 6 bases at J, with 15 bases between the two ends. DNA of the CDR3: TGTGCCAGTAGTAACGGACACTTCGAATCCGGGGAGCTGTTTTTT. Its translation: CASSNGHFESGELFF. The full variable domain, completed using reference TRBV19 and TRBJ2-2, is DGGITQSPKYLFRKEGQNVTLSCEQNLNHDAMYWYRQDPGQGLRLIYYSQIVNDFQKGDIAEGYSVSREKKESFPLTVTSAQKNPTAFYLCASSNGHFESGELFFGEGSRLTVL.

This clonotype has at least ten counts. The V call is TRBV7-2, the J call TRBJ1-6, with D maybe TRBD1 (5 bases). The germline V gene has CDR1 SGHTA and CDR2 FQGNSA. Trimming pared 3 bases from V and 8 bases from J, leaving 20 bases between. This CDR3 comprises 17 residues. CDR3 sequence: CASSFSGLVYLHSPLHF. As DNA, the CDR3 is TGTGCCAGCAGCTTCTCGGGACTGGTTTATTTGCATTCACCCCTCCACTTT.

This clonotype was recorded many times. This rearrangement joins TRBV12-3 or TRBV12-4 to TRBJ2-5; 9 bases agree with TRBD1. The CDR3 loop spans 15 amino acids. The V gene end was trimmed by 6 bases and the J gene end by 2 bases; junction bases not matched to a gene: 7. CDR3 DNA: TGTGCCAGCAGCATCGGACAGGGGCGGCAAGAGACCCAGTACTTC. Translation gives CASSIGQGRQETQYF.

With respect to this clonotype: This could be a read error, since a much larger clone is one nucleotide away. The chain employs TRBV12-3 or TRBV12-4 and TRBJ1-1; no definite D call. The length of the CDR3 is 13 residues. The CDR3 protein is CAGSFLEGTEAFF. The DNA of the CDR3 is TGTGCCGGCAGTTTCCTTGAGGGAACTGAAGCTTTCTTT.

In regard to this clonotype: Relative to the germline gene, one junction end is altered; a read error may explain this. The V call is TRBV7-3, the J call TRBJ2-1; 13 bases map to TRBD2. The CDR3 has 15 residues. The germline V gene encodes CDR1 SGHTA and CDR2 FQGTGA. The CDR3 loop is CDSSSGLAGDNEQFF. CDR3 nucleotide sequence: TGTGACAGCAGCTCCGGACTAGCGGGAGATAATGAGCAGTTCTTC.

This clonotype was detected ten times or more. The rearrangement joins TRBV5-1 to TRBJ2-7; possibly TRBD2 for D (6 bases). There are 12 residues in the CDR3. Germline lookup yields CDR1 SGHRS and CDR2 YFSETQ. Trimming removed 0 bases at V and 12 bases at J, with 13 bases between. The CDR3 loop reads CASSLVGGSPYF. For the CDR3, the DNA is TGCGCCAGCAGCTTGGTTGGGGGGAGTCCGTACTTC.